A single sample gave rise to the 22 T cell receptor beta chains below, sequenced in a study of tumor-infiltrating lymphocytes in primary liver carcinoma. From 500 ng of total RNA, TCR beta-specific cDNA was reverse-transcribed using a constant-region primer. Three-round nested multiplex PCR performed with slightly modified ARM-PCR produced the TCR beta libraries. Amplification in the first two PCR rounds was performed using TRBV1-TRBV30 forward primers and a C-beta reverse primer for around 9 cycles each. TCRdb recomputed calls from the multiplex PCR reads with MiXCR, one row per CDR3 protein. The data hold 50,000 to 65,000 distinct CDR3 sequences, with about two thirds observed a single time. Extraction of RNA together with DNA used about 18-31 mg of unsorted bulk tissue. Material: liver tumor tissue from sampling region 4. Noted subset: tumor region T4, right-lateral pole. These TCRs come from a man between 35 and 55 years old with primary liver carcinoma and hepatitis B virus infection.

As regards this clonotype: The junction departs from the called germline gene at one end, perhaps through a read error. This sequence joins TRBV5-4 and TRBJ2-1, with TRBD2 matching over 14 bases. The CDR3 is 17 amino acids. Germline CDR1 and CDR2: SGHNT and YYREEE (reference sequence). The CDR3 DNA reads TGTGCCAGGAGCTTCGGGACTAGCGGGAGAAGCACCAATGAGCAGTTCTTC. It translates to CARSFGTSGRSTNEQFF.

On this clonotype itself: Germline and junction disagree at one end, which may indicate a read error. The chain employs TRBV10-3 and TRBJ2-7, with D maybe TRBD2 (6 bases). The CDR3 covers 13 residues. The germline V gene encodes CDR1 ENHRY and CDR2 SYGVKD. The DNA of the CDR3 is TGTACCATCCGGAGCGGGCCCGGCTACGAGCAGTGCTTC. Translated: CTIRSGPGYEQCF.

The rearrangement joins TRBV4-1 to TRBJ2-1; 10 nucleotides agree with TRBD2. Germline CDR1 reads MGHRA; CDR2 reads YSYEKL. The CDR3 sequence is 16 residues long. Trimming took 4 bases from V and 4 from J; bases not matched to a gene: 7. The CDR3: CASSPGLAVAYNEQFF. The DNA for the CDR3 is TGCGCCAGCAGCCCCGGACTAGCGGTGGCTTACAATGAGCAGTTCTTC.

The rearrangement uses TRBV11-1 and TRBJ2-3; possibly TRBD1 for D (5 bases). Gene TRBJ1-5 matches the end of the DNA better, so the J call may be wrong. The CDR3 loop spans 15 amino acids. Looked up from germline, CDR1 is SGHAT and CDR2 is FQDESV (reference sequence). The CDR3 coding sequence is TGTGCCAGCAACGAAGGCGGGGGTTTGACAGATATGCAGCATTTT. Its protein product is CASNEGGGLTDMQHF.

This chain joins TRBV11-2 and TRBJ2-7; 7 nucleotides align to TRBD1. The V and J ends lost 9 bases and 3 bases, in that order; junction bases with no gene match: 17. In germline, CDR1 is SGHAT, CDR2 FQNNGV. The CDR3 is 16 amino acids. CDR3 sequence: CASRSHSSGTDYEQYF. CDR3 nucleotides: TGTGCCAGTAGGTCCCATTCATCCGGGACAGACTACGAGCAGTACTTC.

The chain carries TRBV6-2 or TRBV6-3 and TRBJ2-1; 12 bases fit TRBD2. The CDR3 loop spans 13 amino acids. V gave up 6 bases and J gave up 6 bases; unmatched junction bases: 0. Germline V gene lookup returns CDR1 MNHEY and CDR2 SVGEGT. CDR3 amino acids: CASRTSGSNEQFF. DNA for the CDR3: TGTGCCAGCAGGACTAGCGGGAGCAATGAGCAGTTCTTC.

Turning to this clonotype: Being one base from a much bigger clone, this may be a read error. The rearrangement uses TRBV12-3 or TRBV12-4 and TRBJ1-1; a weak D match, TRBD1 (6 bases). The CDR3 runs to 15 residues. CDR3 nucleotides: TGTGTCAGCAGTTTAGGACAGCTGTTGAACACTGAAGCTTTCTTT. It yields the protein CVSSLGQLLNTEAFF.

As concerns this clonotype: No conserved phenylalanine or tryptophan ends this CDR3, so it is likely a read error. The rearrangement links TRBV29-1 to TRBJ1-5; weak D call: TRBD1 (6 bases). Germline assignment: CDR1 SQVTM and CDR2 ANQGSEA. This CDR3 has 13 residues. In nucleotides, the CDR3 is TGCAGAGCCGGAGGGGGAGCGAATCGGCCCCAGCATTTA. Its protein product is CRAGGGANRPQHL.

V usage is TRBV6-2 or TRBV6-3 and J usage is TRBJ2-7, with TRBD1 matching over 9 bases. This CDR3 region has 17 residues. J was trimmed by 4 bases and V by 4 bases; bases with no gene match: 14. Germline V gene lookup returns CDR1 MNHEY and CDR2 SVGEGT. The CDR3 DNA reads as TGTGCCAGCAGTTCCCAATCCCCCGGGACAGGGATGTACGAGCAGTACTTC. It codes for CASSSQSPGTGMYEQYF.

Turning to this clonotype: This may be a read error, as it is one base from a much larger clone. This sequence joins TRBV29-1 and TRBJ2-3; tentatively, D is TRBD1 (5 bases). The CDR3 contains 14 residues. The germline V gene has CDR1 SQVTM and CDR2 ANQGSEA. CDR3: CNAAAQGVTDRQYF. DNA of the CDR3: TGCAACGCCGCGGCCCAGGGCGTCACAGATAGGCAGTATTTT.

This clonotype was picked up many times. The chain employs TRBV11-2 and TRBJ2-7; 7 bases match TRBD2. From germline, CDR1 is SGHAT and CDR2 FQNNGV. This CDR3 has 13 residues. The trim removed 5 bases at V and 10 bases at J, leaving 11 bases unmatched. CDR3 protein: CASSKQTSSEQYF. CDR3 DNA sequence: TGTGCCAGCAGCAAACAGACTAGCTCCGAACAGTACTTC.

The chain combines TRBV12-3 or TRBV12-4 with TRBJ2-5; 10 positions agree with TRBD2. The CDR3 spans 13 residues. The junction had 4 bases not matched to a gene; V was cut back by 8 bases and J by 4 bases. Written as DNA, the CDR3 is TGTGCCAGCGACCGACTAGCGGGAGAGACCCAGTACTTC. Its protein product is CASDRLAGETQYF.

This clonotype appeared many times. The rearrangement joins TRBV19 to TRBJ1-2; 9 bases line up with TRBD1. The junction had 11 bases not matched to a gene; V was cut back by 7 bases and J by 2 bases. Germline assignment: CDR1 LNHDA and CDR2 SQIVND (reference sequence). The CDR3 runs 16 residues. The CDR3 bases are TGTGCCAGTATTGGGTGGCTACAGGGGGCGAACTATGGCTACACCTTC. This translates into CASIGWLQGANYGYTF.

This clonotype was seen more than once but under ten times. The chain has TRBV6-6 and TRBJ2-7; D may be TRBD1 (5 bases). This CDR3 comprises 14 residues. Deletions cut 4 bases from V and 0 bases from J, with 10 bases between. The germline V gene encodes CDR1 MNHNY and CDR2 SVGAGI (reference sequence). CDR3 DNA: TGTGCCAGCAGTTTTAGGGGTTCCTCCTACGAGCAGTACTTC. Protein: CASSFRGSSYEQYF.

The J gene is TRBJ2-3, the V gene TRBV11-2; the match to TRBD1 covers 8 bases. This CDR3 spans 20 amino acids. Looked up from germline, CDR1 is SGHAT and CDR2 is FQNNGV. The ends lost 1 base at V and 3 bases at J; junction bases unmatched: 18. The CDR3 region has the DNA TGTGCCAGCAGCTTAGGGCCGGGACAGGTAAACACTACTAGTACAGATACGCAGTATTTT. It specifies CASSLGPGQVNTTSTDTQYF.

Details on this clonotype: One end of the junction does not line up with germline, which may come from a read error. The CDR3 DNA reads as TGTGCCAGTAGTTTGTCAACCTTGAGCTCCTACAAAGAGCAGTTCTTC. Translation: CASSLSTLSSYKEQFF. This sequence joins TRBV19 and TRBJ2-1; no clear D. Germline CDR1 and CDR2: LNHDA and SQIVND (reference sequence). The CDR3 is made up of 16 amino acids.

For this clonotype: The junction differs from germline at one of its ends, possibly a read error. V usage is TRBV15 and J usage is TRBJ2-5; TRBD2 aligns across 7 bases. The CDR3 is made up of 15 amino acids. Germline assignment: CDR1 LNHNV and CDR2 YYDKDF (reference sequence). The CDR3 spells CATSNWTGGEENQYF. The DNA for the CDR3 is TGTGCCACCAGCAACTGGACGGGGGGTGAAGAGAACCAGTACTTC.

In this sample, this clonotype turned up many times. The chain combines TRBV6-6 with TRBJ2-7, with unresolved D. V lost 2 bases and J 0 bases, leaving 8 bases between the germline ends. This CDR3 has 14 residues. CDR1 is MNHNY and CDR2 is SVGAGI in the germline V gene (reference sequence). Written as DNA, the CDR3 is TGTGCCAGCAGTTACACCGGAAGCTCCTACGAGCAGTACTTC. This encodes CASSYTGSSYEQYF.

To note about this clonotype: One junction end does not reproduce the germline sequence, and a read error may be involved. J is TRBJ2-7 and V is TRBV11-2, with D possibly being TRBD2 (5 bases). Germline lookup yields CDR1 SGHAT and CDR2 FQNNGV. There are 15 residues in the CDR3. The CDR3: CASSSESGISGEQYF. In DNA form, the CDR3 reads TGTGCCAGTAGCTCAGAGTCCGGGATCTCAGGCGAGCAGTACTTC.

Concerning this clonotype itself: The conserved final phenylalanine or tryptophan is absent from the CDR3, which likely points to a read error. CDR3 DNA sequence: TGTGCCAGCAGCCTAGACAGGGAAACCCAAGAGACCCAGTACTCT. It encodes CASSLDRETQETQYS. V and J are TRBV5-4 and TRBJ2-5, with 7 bases fitting TRBD1. With 4 bases clipped from V and 1 base from J, the junction kept 7 bases outside the gene matches. CDR3 length: 15 amino acids. Germline lookup yields CDR1 SGHNT and CDR2 YYREEE (reference sequence).

Sample share makes this clonotype medium-sized. This rearrangement joins TRBV12-3 or TRBV12-4 to TRBJ2-5, with D perhaps TRBD1 (6 bases). The CDR3 runs to 14 residues. Trimming shortened V by 5 bases and J by 2 bases, and 12 bases separated the two germline ends. The CDR3 DNA follows: TGTGCCAGCAGTCGACAGGAGACACAAGAGACCCAGTACTTC. Translating it yields CASSRQETQETQYF.

Notes on this clonotype: At one boundary the junction diverges from the germline segment, which might be a read error. The V gene is TRBV4-1, the J gene TRBJ2-1; TRBD2 might be the D (5 bases). Germline CDR1 and CDR2: MGHRA and YSYEKL. CDR3 length: 15 residues. The CDR3 DNA reads TGCGCCAGCACCCAAGAGGAGGTTTCATACAATGTGCAGTTCTTC. Translation gives CASTQEEVSYNVQFF.